A single sample gave rise to the 16 T cell receptor beta chains below, sequenced in a study of cytomegalovirus exposure and HLA in healthy donors. This table comes from immunoSEQ multiplex PCR, and its TCRdb copy is limited to in-frame clones, with some not included. The sample consists of around 300,000 clones, around 90% of them appearing once. Sequenced sample: PBMCs. Receptors originate from a woman aged 25 to 45 in good health and CMV-seropositive.

The V gene is TRBV5-1, the J gene TRBJ2-7; possibly TRBD2 for D (5 bases). Germline V gene data show CDR1 as SGHRS and CDR2 as YFSETQ. V was pared by 5 bases and J by 6 bases, with 12 bases between. This CDR3 region has 12 residues. The CDR3 DNA reads TGCGCCAGCAGTGGAGAGGGTTTCGAGCAGTACTTC. It encodes CASSGEGFEQYF.

The chain combines TRBV13 with TRBJ2-7; D gene uncertain. The germline V gene encodes CDR1 PRHDT and CDR2 FYEKMQ (reference sequence). V shed 6 bases and J shed 2 bases, with 14 bases lying between them. This CDR3 has 14 amino acids. CDR3 amino acids: CASSLPGSPYEQYF. The CDR3 nucleotides read TGTGCCAGCAGTTTGCCTGGTAGCCCCTACGAGCAGTACTTC.

On this clone itself: Other DNA sequences in the sample encode the same CDR3. V is TRBV5-1 and J is TRBJ1-1, with a tentative D call TRBD1 (5 bases). Trimming cost V 2 bases and J 1 base, with 12 bases left between them. From germline, CDR1 is SGHRS and CDR2 YFSETQ. This CDR3 is 15 amino acids long. CDR3 nucleotide sequence: TGCGCCAGCAGCTTAGCTTTGACAGCGAACACTGAAGCTTTCTTT. As protein: CASSLALTANTEAFF.

The chain is built from TRBV9 and TRBJ2-1; 14 nucleotides agree with TRBD2. J gave up 4 bases and V 4 bases, and 7 bases lay outside the gene matches. The length of the CDR3 is 17 residues. Germline lookup yields CDR1 SGDLS and CDR2 YYNGEE. CDR3 in DNA: TGTGCCAGCAGCCCTGGACTAGCGGGGGGCAAATACAATGAGCAGTTCTTC. This encodes CASSPGLAGGKYNEQFF.

The V gene is TRBV7-6, the J gene TRBJ2-7; 10 bases are shared with TRBD2. The CDR3 length is 14 residues. Germline V gene lookup returns CDR1 SGHVS and CDR2 FNYEAQ. Losses at the gene ends were 3 bases for V and 3 bases for J; bases not matched to a gene: 2. The CDR3 nucleotides are TGTGCCAGCAGCTTGGCTAGCGGGAGCTACGAGCAGTACTTC. Protein: CASSLASGSYEQYF. The full variable domain, with the rest looked up from reference TRBV7-6 and TRBJ2-7, is GAGVSQSPRYKVTKRGQDVALRCDPISGHVSLYWYRQALGQGPEFLTYFNYEAQQDKSGLPNDRFSAERPEGSISTLTIQRTEQRDSAMYRCASSLASGSYEQYFGPGTRLTVT.

The chain carries TRBV4-3 and TRBJ1-1; D is undetermined. With 1 base removed from V and 2 bases from J, the gap between germline ends came to 8 bases. This CDR3 has 14 residues. Germline V gene data show CDR1 as LGHNA and CDR2 as YSLEER. CDR3 loop: CASSQVRTNTEAFF. DNA of the CDR3: TGCGCCAGCAGCCAAGTCCGCACAAACACTGAAGCTTTCTTT.

The chain joins TRBV27 to TRBJ2-7; 10 positions agree with TRBD1. With V trimmed by 3 bases and J by 2 bases, 10 bases remained unmatched. CDR3 length: 17 residues. The germline V gene has CDR1 MNHEY and CDR2 SMNVEV (reference sequence). The chain's CDR3 is CASSLGQGRLMPYEQYF. Written as DNA, the CDR3 is TGTGCCAGCAGTTTGGGACAGGGGAGACTCATGCCCTACGAGCAGTACTTC.

J is TRBJ2-5 and V is TRBV7-3; the D call may be TRBD1 or TRBD2 (5 bases each). This CDR3 has 16 residues. Looked up from germline, CDR1 is SGHTA and CDR2 is FQGTGA. Trimming pared 1 base from V and 1 base from J, leaving 13 bases between. The CDR3 DNA follows: TGTGCCAGCAGCTTAATGGCAGGGAGTGTCCAAGAGACCCAGTACTTC. Protein product: CASSLMAGSVQETQYF.

The rearrangement joins TRBV27 to TRBJ2-1, with D hard to call. There are 15 residues in the CDR3. Germline V lookup: CDR1 MNHEY, CDR2 SMNVEV (reference sequence). The germline V and J ends were trimmed by 3 bases and 4 bases, with 13 bases remaining between them. In nucleotides, the CDR3 is TGTGCCAGCAGTTTCCTCCCATCTTCATACAATGAGCAGTTCTTC. Protein sequence: CASSFLPSSYNEQFF.

This chain joins TRBV10-3 and TRBJ2-5; 10 nucleotides match TRBD1. The CDR3 runs to 15 residues. J gave up 5 bases and V 4 bases, and 7 bases lay outside the gene matches. CDR1 and CDR2 (germline): ENHRY, SYGVKD. The CDR3 is CAISVGQGDRETQYF. The CDR3 nucleotides read TGTGCCATCAGTGTAGGACAGGGGGATAGGGAGACCCAGTACTTC.

The chain has TRBV29-1 and TRBJ2-1; either TRBD1 or TRBD2 may supply D (6 bases each). The CDR3 spans 16 residues. Trimming removed 1 base from V and 2 bases from J, with 15 bases in between. Per germline, CDR1 SQVTM and CDR2 ANQGSEA. The CDR3 sequence: CSVEGGAEHTYNEQFF. The CDR3 bases are TGCAGCGTTGAAGGGGGGGCCGAACACACCTACAATGAGCAGTTCTTC.

V and J are TRBV5-4 and TRBJ1-4; 9 nucleotides align to TRBD1. Germline lookup yields CDR1 SGHNT and CDR2 YYREEE (reference sequence). The CDR3 runs 15 residues. With 1 base clipped from V and 5 bases from J, the junction kept 3 bases outside the gene matches. The CDR3 is CASSLRGQGNEKLFF. The CDR3 DNA is TGTGCCAGCAGCTTGCGAGGACAGGGGAATGAAAAACTGTTTTTT.

This chain joins TRBV5-1 and TRBJ1-1; D is perhaps TRBD1 (6 bases). In germline, CDR1 is SGHRS, CDR2 YFSETQ. The CDR3 contains 16 residues. V shed 4 bases and J shed 1 base, with 17 bases lying between them. CDR3 nucleotides: TGCGCCAGCAGCCCTCGCGCATCGGGACAGAACACTGAAGCTTTCTTT. Protein: CASSPRASGQNTEAFF.

The chain couples TRBV27 to TRBJ2-1; 7 bases match TRBD2. With 2 bases clipped from V and 10 bases from J, the junction kept 5 bases outside the gene matches. CDR3 length: 13 residues. The germline gives CDR1 MNHEY, CDR2 SMNVEV (reference sequence). CDR3 amino acids: CASSLGSSGEQFF. The DNA of the CDR3 is TGTGCCAGCAGTTTAGGGTCTAGCGGAGAGCAGTTCTTC.

V gene TRBV4-3 combines with J gene TRBJ2-7; a possible D gene is TRBD1 (6 bases). CDR3 length: 16 residues. In germline, CDR1 is LGHNA, CDR2 YSLEER. The V end was cut by 4 bases, the J end by 2 bases, with 18 bases between. The CDR3 DNA reads TGCGCCAGCAGCCCCTTTTCGCAGACAGGTCCCTACGAGCAGTACTTC. Translated: CASSPFSQTGPYEQYF.

CDR3 in amino acids: CASSVATGENYGYTF. In DNA, the CDR3 is TGTGCCAGCAGCGTAGCTACCGGGGAGAACTATGGCTACACCTTC. This chain uses TRBV9 with TRBJ1-2; unclear D gene. Germline V CDR1 and CDR2: SGDLS, YYNGEE. The V end was cut by 0 bases, the J end by 2 bases, with 11 bases between. This CDR3 is 15 amino acids long.